Presented here are 14 T cell receptor beta chains from one specimen sequenced in a study of cytomegalovirus exposure and HLA in healthy donors. In the PCR, 60 Vbeta and 13 Jbeta primers were used. The repertoire was sequenced with immunoSEQ multiplex PCR; TCRdb's copy has only in-frame clones and lacks some. Of approximately 100,000 clones in the sample, 84% were seen once. The material sequenced was PBMCs. The receptors originated from a woman under 30 in good health and CMV-seronegative.

This clone was seen a single time. This rearrangement joins TRBV21-1 to TRBJ2-7; the table calls TRBD2, which could not be checked here. TRBV21-1 is tagged as a pseudogene. The CDR3 loop spans 15 amino acids. The CDR3 DNA is TGTGCCAGCAGCAAAGCGTCTAGCGGGAGAGATGAGCAGTACTTC. Amino acids: CASSKASSGRDEQYF.

The chain joins TRBV5-3 to TRBJ2-7; unclear D gene. TRBV5-3 is treated as an ORF (open reading frame) with a function not yet certain. The CDR3 is 13 residues long. V was cut by 0 bases and J by 5 bases, with 9 bases left in between. DNA for the CDR3: TGTGCCAGAAGCTTGGTCCAGGCCCACGAGCAGTACTTC. Its translation: CARSLVQAHEQYF.

The gene calls are TRBV4-1 and TRBJ2-7, with 10 nucleotides matching TRBD1. V was clipped by 3 bases and J by 6 bases; unmatched bases: 5. In germline, CDR1 is MGHRA, CDR2 YSYEKL. The CDR3 runs to 14 residues. This CDR3 is CASSHGTGESEQYF. The DNA of the CDR3 is TGCGCCAGCAGCCATGGGACAGGGGAATCCGAGCAGTACTTC.

V usage is TRBV7-9 and J usage is TRBJ2-5, with D perhaps matching TRBD2 (6 bases). The V gene lost 4 bases and the J gene lost 4 bases, with 10 bases spanning the gap. Germline values: CDR1 SEHNR, CDR2 FQNEAQ (reference sequence). The CDR3 has 13 amino acids. This chain's CDR3 is CASSYRGSETQYF. In DNA form, the CDR3 reads TGTGCCAGCAGCTACCGGGGGTCAGAGACCCAGTACTTC.

V and J are TRBV7-2 and TRBJ2-5, with 10 bases that match TRBD2. Germline V lookup: CDR1 SGHTA, CDR2 FQGNSA. The CDR3 sequence is 14 residues long. V was pared by 3 bases and J by 5 bases, with 3 bases of the junction left unmatched. The CDR3 DNA sequence: TGTGCCAGCAGCTTTCAGCGGGGGGGGGAGACCCAGTACTTC. Its translation: CASSFQRGGETQYF.

The CDR3 bases are TGTGCCAGCCCCTACCGACAGGGATGCACAGATACGCAGTATTTT. Translation: CASPYRQGCTDTQYF. The rearrangement joins TRBV28 to TRBJ2-3; 7 nucleotides align to TRBD1. Germline V lookup: CDR1 MDHEN, CDR2 SYDVKM. The CDR3 spans 15 residues. V lost 8 bases, J lost 1 base, and 9 bases stayed unmatched.

The chain has TRBV28 and TRBJ2-7; 7 bases map to TRBD1. The germline V gene has CDR1 MDHEN and CDR2 SYDVKM. This CDR3 is 16 amino acids long. V lost 5 bases and J lost 2; bases outside the gene matches: 12. Written as DNA, the CDR3 is TGTGCCAGCAGTATGAAACTACAGGGGTATCCCTACGAGCAGTACTTC. This gives the protein CASSMKLQGYPYEQYF.

The chain carries TRBV7-2 and TRBJ1-3; D may be TRBD1 (5 bases). Germline V gene data show CDR1 as SGHTA and CDR2 as FQGNSA. V was pared by 5 bases and J by 2 bases, with 13 bases between. This CDR3 region has 15 residues. The chain's CDR3 is CASSVTDSPGNTIYF. The CDR3 bases are TGTGCCAGCAGCGTGACAGATAGTCCTGGAAACACCATATATTTT. Variable domain in full (rest from reference TRBV7-2 and TRBJ1-3): GAGVSQSPSNKVTEKGKDVELRCDPISGHTALYWYRQSLGQGLEFLIYFQGNSAPDKSGLPSDRFSAERTGGSVSTLTIQRTQQEDSAVYLCASSVTDSPGNTIYFGEGSWLTVV.

This clone appeared a few times. The CDR3 region is CASSFGSMAEKLFF. CDR3 nucleotides: TGCGCCAGCAGCTTCGGGTCGATGGCTGAAAAACTGTTTTTT. The V call is TRBV5-1, the J call TRBJ1-4, with no clear D. Germline V gives CDR1 SGHRS, CDR2 YFSETQ. The CDR3 has 14 residues. Trimming took 2 bases from V and 7 from J, leaving 12 bases between them.

This chain connects TRBV27 to TRBJ1-1, with D maybe TRBD1 (6 bases). The CDR3 runs to 15 residues. V shed 6 bases and J shed 12 bases, with 26 bases lying between them. Germline V gives CDR1 MNHEY, CDR2 SMNVEV (reference sequence). DNA of the CDR3: TGTGCCAGCAGGGGGGCCGGGAAGGGGCAGGATGGGCCTTTCTTT. It encodes CASRGAGKGQDGPFF.

This rearrangement joins TRBV7-2 to TRBJ2-3; 8 nucleotides agree with TRBD2. The CDR3 extends over 18 amino acids. V trimming: 7 bases; J trimming: 2 bases; junction bases outside the gene matches: 17. Germline V gene data show CDR1 as SGHTA and CDR2 as FQGNSA. The CDR3 loop reads CASTPRLGRGDHTDTQYF. In DNA, the CDR3 is TGTGCCAGCACCCCGCGGCTAGGGCGGGGGGACCACACAGATACGCAGTATTTT.

V is TRBV7-2 and J is TRBJ2-5; 10 bases map to TRBD2. The CDR3 is made up of 16 amino acids. Germline loops: CDR1 SGHTA, CDR2 FQGNSA. V shed 5 bases, J shed 1 base, and the junction held 7 bases outside the gene matches. The CDR3 region is CASSRRASGSQETQYF. For the CDR3, the DNA is TGTGCCAGCAGCCGTCGGGCTAGCGGGAGCCAAGAGACCCAGTACTTC.

For the CDR3, the DNA is TGCAGTGCTAGACGGAGGGATGAGCAGTTCTTC. Its protein product is CSARRRDEQFF. The J gene is TRBJ2-1, the V gene TRBV20-1; D is perhaps TRBD2 (6 bases). The CDR3 extends over 11 amino acids. V was trimmed by 2 bases and J by 8 bases, leaving 7 bases between them. CDR1 is DFQATT, CDR2 SNEGSKA, per germline (reference sequence).

The V and J genes are TRBV29-1 and TRBJ2-2; tentatively, D is TRBD1 (6 bases). Trimming shortened V by 4 bases and J by 4 bases, and 7 bases separated the two germline ends. This CDR3 comprises 12 residues. The germline V gene encodes CDR1 SQVTM and CDR2 ANQGSEA. The CDR3 region has the DNA TGCAGCGTTGCAGGGGTCACCGGGGAGCTGTTTTTT. Amino acid sequence: CSVAGVTGELFF.